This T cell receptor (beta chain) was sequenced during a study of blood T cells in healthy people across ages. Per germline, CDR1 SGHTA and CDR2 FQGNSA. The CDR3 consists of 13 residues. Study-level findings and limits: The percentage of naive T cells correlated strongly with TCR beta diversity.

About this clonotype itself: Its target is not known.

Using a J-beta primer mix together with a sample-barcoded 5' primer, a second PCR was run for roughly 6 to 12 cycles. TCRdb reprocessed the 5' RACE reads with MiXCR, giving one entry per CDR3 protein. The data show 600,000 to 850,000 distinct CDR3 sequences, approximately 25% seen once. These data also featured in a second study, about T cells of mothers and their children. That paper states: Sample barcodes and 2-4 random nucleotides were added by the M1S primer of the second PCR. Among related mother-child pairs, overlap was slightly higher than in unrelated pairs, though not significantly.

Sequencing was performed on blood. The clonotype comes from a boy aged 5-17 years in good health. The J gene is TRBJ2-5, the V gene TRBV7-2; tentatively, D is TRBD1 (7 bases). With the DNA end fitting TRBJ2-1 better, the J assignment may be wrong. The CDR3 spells CASSDPGGIKQFF. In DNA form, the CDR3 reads TGTGCCAGCAGCGACCCAGGGGGGATAAAGCAGTTCTTC.